The subject of this entry is one T cell receptor (beta chain). Its antigen is unknown. Here immunoSEQ multiplex PCR was the method, and the copy in TCRdb shows in-frame clones only, minus some. The table lists some 60,000 clones, about 89% of them singletons. These data are taken from a study of OX40 agonist ivuxolimab in advanced cancers. As for the study in general: Each patient was given ivuxolimab into a vein every 2 weeks, at 0.01 to 10 mg/kg. Prior checkpoint blockade (anti-PD-1, anti-PD-L1 or anti-CTLA-4) was permitted; 40% had it.

General study results and limits: On average, CD8+ T cells showed a greater number of expanded clones than CD4+.

Germline V CDR1 and CDR2: KGHSH, LQKENI. The CDR3 has 15 amino acids. V was pared by 0 bases and J by 1 base, with 10 bases between. This sequence originates from an adult with an advanced solid tumor such as melanoma, head and neck, liver or kidney cancer. This sample comprised CD4+ or CD8+ T cells sorted from blood, obtained in a trial of the OX40 agonist ivuxolimab. This chain links TRBV18 with TRBJ2-7; D remains ambiguous. In nucleotides, the CDR3 is TGTGCCAGCTCACCACCGGTCAGCCCATCCTACGAGCAGTACTTC. It specifies CASSPPVSPSYEQYF.